This TCR beta chain is drawn from a study of PD-L1 blockade in urothelial cancer. Study summary: Atezolizumab (1,200 mg intravenously every 3 weeks) began at some point between 2014 and 2016 for patients.

Synthetically made TCR analog templates were put into each PCR as spikes. Profiling relied on immunoSEQ multiplex PCR, and the TCRdb table lists in-frame clones only, not all of them. The top ten clones hold around 1% of a sample with 90,000 or so clones, roughly 90% of them seen once. The germline V gene has CDR1 MNHEY and CDR2 SMNVEV (reference sequence). The V and J ends lost 8 bases and 7 bases, in that order; junction bases with no gene match: 8. The CDR3 sequence is 13 residues long. Time point given: pretreatment peripheral blood. The TCR originated in a woman aged 80 or over with urothelial cancer. The rearrangement joins TRBV27 to TRBJ2-1; 7 bases are shared with TRBD2. The specimen comprised PBMCs, sampled around atezolizumab (anti-PD-L1) treatment. CDR3 sequence reads: CASSVRGENEQFF. CDR3 nucleotide sequence: TGTGCCAGCTCGGTTCGGGGGGAAAATGAGCAGTTCTTC.